A selection of T cell receptor beta chains follows, all from one sample in a study of T cells after yellow fever vaccination. Each CDR3 protein gets one entry after TCRdb re-called the 5' RACE reads with MiXCR. The sample consists of around 610,000 distinct CDR3 sequences, roughly 13% of them appearing once. This specimen was PBMCs, taken on the day of the yellow fever booster vaccination. These receptors came from a man younger than 40 who received the YFV17D yellow fever vaccine. Each CDR3 is given with its conserved first and last residue. Fields, in order: clone size, V gene, D gene, J gene, CDR3 protein, CDR3 DNA. The D gene is left open where the match is weak. Clone sizes are given selectively: once, few, many, or a class where the clone is expanded.

.	TRBV11-3	.	TRBJ2-2	CASSSGGFDTGELFF	TGTGCCAGCAGCTCTGGGGGTTTTGACACCGGGGAGCTGTTTTTT
few	TRBV5-1	.	TRBJ2-2	CASSARDPRNTGELFF	TGCGCCAGCAGCGCACGGGACCCAAGGAACACCGGGGAGCTGTTTTTT
few	TRBV5-1	.	TRBJ1-5	CASSEGWGADQPQHF	TGCGCCAGCAGCGAGGGGTGGGGCGCAGATCAGCCCCAGCATTTT
.	TRBV5-1	.	TRBJ2-1	CASSYDGMAYNEQFF	TGCGCCAGCAGCTACGACGGAATGGCCTACAATGAGCAGTTCTTC
.	TRBV5-4	.	TRBJ1-1	CASSLRNGINTEAFF	TGTGCCAGCAGCTTACGGAACGGGATCAACACTGAAGCTTTCTTT
.	TRBV7-9	TRBD2	TRBJ2-7	CASSFGGTDYEQYF	TGTGCCAGCAGCTTCGGGGGGACGGACTACGAGCAGTACTTC
.	TRBV5-1	.	TRBJ2-5	CASSLGSLGETQYF	TGCGCCAGCAGCTTGGGCAGTCTCGGAGAGACCCAGTACTTC
many	TRBV28	TRBD2	TRBJ2-1	CASRMGLAMSGVLYNEQFF	TGTGCCAGCAGGATGGGACTAGCGATGTCAGGGGTTCTTTACAATGAGCAGTTCTTC
.	TRBV20-1	.	TRBJ2-7	CSAKTGKTGYEQYF	TGCAGTGCTAAAACAGGGAAAACAGGCTACGAGCAGTACTTC
.	TRBV4-2	TRBD2	TRBJ2-3	CASSLTTRLAGSSTDTQYF	TGTGCCAGCAGCCTTACTACTCGACTAGCGGGGTCTAGCACAGATACGCAGTATTTT
few	TRBV9	.	TRBJ2-7	CASAPGGGLEQYF	TGTGCCAGCGCCCCGGGTGGAGGCTTGGAGCAGTACTTC
.	TRBV6-2/TRBV6-3	TRBD1	TRBJ2-7	CASSYLQGGTYEQYF	TGTGCCAGCAGTTACCTACAGGGGGGAACCTACGAGCAGTACTTC
.	TRBV7-6	TRBD2	TRBJ2-5	CASSLGEGGKTQYF	TGTGCCAGCAGCTTAGGGGAGGGCGGAAAGACCCAGTACTTC
few	TRBV18	.	TRBJ2-5	CASSPGLTETQYF	TGTGCCAGCTCACCAGGACTGACAGAGACCCAGTACTTC
.	TRBV7-9	TRBD1	TRBJ2-7	CASSLIETGTSYEQYF	TGTGCCAGCAGCTTAATCGAGACAGGGACATCCTACGAGCAGTACTTC
.	TRBV12-3/TRBV12-4	.	TRBJ1-1	CASSPRQTHTEAFF	TGTGCCAGCAGTCCCCGACAGACGCACACTGAAGCTTTCTTT
many	TRBV10-3	TRBD1	TRBJ1-5	CAISDGTGINQPQHF	TGTGCCATCAGTGACGGGACAGGCATCAATCAGCCCCAGCATTTT
few	TRBV29-1	.	TRBJ2-1	CSVGDFDGSNEQFF	TGCAGCGTTGGTGATTTCGATGGGTCCAATGAGCAGTTCTTC
few	TRBV20-1	.	TRBJ2-7	CSASRGHRYEQYF	TGCAGTGCGTCCAGGGGCCACCGCTACGAGCAGTACTTC
many	TRBV6-1	TRBD2	TRBJ2-1	CASRLAGRNEQFF	TGTGCCAGTCGACTAGCGGGAAGGAATGAGCAGTTCTTC
.	TRBV30	.	TRBJ1-3	CASRRNSGNTIYF	TGTGCCTCGAGAAGAAACTCTGGAAACACCATATATTTT
few	TRBV7-8	TRBD1	TRBJ1-5	CASSSAGTGGQPQHF	TGTGCCAGCAGCTCTGCAGGGACAGGGGGTCAGCCCCAGCATTTT
few	TRBV11-2	.	TRBJ2-5	CASSLDLGHQETQYF	TGTGCCAGCAGCTTAGATCTGGGCCACCAAGAGACCCAGTACTTC
.	TRBV6-2/TRBV6-3	.	TRBJ1-1	CAASKGHGLLAFF	TGTGCCGCATCCAAGGGACACGGGCTTCTGGCTTTCTTT
.	TRBV7-8	.	TRBJ2-1	CASSLGSAGEQFF	TGTGCCAGCAGCTTAGGATCAGCAGGTGAGCAGTTCTTC
few	TRBV14	TRBD2	TRBJ2-1	CASSQSPSGKGEQFF	TGTGCCAGCAGCCAGTCCCCTAGCGGGAAAGGTGAGCAGTTCTTC
.	TRBV5-1	.	TRBJ2-7	CARSLRGGNEQYF	TGCGCCAGGAGCTTAAGGGGAGGCAACGAGCAGTACTTC
.	TRBV5-5	TRBD2	TRBJ2-7	CASSSPWGGSSYEQYF	TGTGCCAGCAGCTCACCTTGGGGCGGGAGCTCCTACGAGCAGTACTTC
few	TRBV10-3	TRBD2	TRBJ2-3	CAISESQREFKDTQYF	TGTGCCATCAGTGAGTCGCAGCGGGAGTTTAAAGATACGCAGTATTTT
many	TRBV7-2	TRBD1	TRBJ1-2	CASSGQVYGYTF	TGTGCCAGCAGCGGACAGGTCTACGGCTACACCTTC
few	TRBV9	.	TRBJ2-3	CASSVEATLRTDTQYF	TGTGCCAGCAGCGTAGAAGCGACACTCCGCACAGATACGCAGTATTTT
few	TRBV28	.	TRBJ2-7	CASSLNTGRFYEQYF	TGTGCCAGCAGTTTGAATACAGGGAGATTCTACGAGCAGTACTTC
.	TRBV6-1	.	TRBJ1-5	CASSRTSTSGGAADTQHF	TGTGCCAGCAGCCGAACCTCGACTAGCGGGGGGGCGGCAGATACGCAGCATTTT
.	TRBV5-4	.	TRBJ1-1	CASSSPDSEAFF	TGTGCCAGCAGTTCTCCCGACAGTGAAGCTTTCTTT
.	TRBV18	.	TRBJ1-3	CASSPRGLSGNTIYF	TGTGCCAGCTCACCGAGGGGACTCTCTGGAAACACCATATATTTT
.	TRBV5-4	.	TRBJ2-1	CASSPPPGSHNEQFF	TGTGCCAGCAGCCCCCCCCCCGGGAGCCACAATGAGCAGTTCTTC
few	TRBV7-9	TRBD2	TRBJ2-3	CASSLGREVMNTQYF	TGTGCCAGCAGCCTCGGGCGGGAGGTCATGAATACGCAGTATTTT
.	TRBV6-5	.	TRBJ2-7	CASSSRTGFVEQYF	TGTGCCAGCAGTTCTCGAACAGGGTTTGTGGAGCAGTACTTC
.	TRBV12-3/TRBV12-4	TRBD2	TRBJ2-1	CASSFRPSGREHEQFF	TGTGCCAGCAGTTTCCGCCCTAGCGGGAGGGAGCATGAGCAGTTCTTC
.	TRBV9	TRBD1	TRBJ2-3	CASSFDRGDTQYF	TGTGCCAGCAGCTTTGACAGGGGCGATACGCAGTATTTT
.	TRBV18	.	TRBJ1-2	CASSPSDSYGYTF	TGTGCCAGCTCACCTTCGGACAGCTATGGCTACACCTTC
.	TRBV30	.	TRBJ1-1	CAWKTPAARNTEAFF	TGTGCCTGGAAAACCCCTGCAGCCAGGAACACTGAAGCTTTCTTT
.	TRBV12-3/TRBV12-4	.	TRBJ1-5	CASSFIGSSNQPQHF	TGTGCCAGCAGTTTTATCGGCAGCAGCAATCAGCCCCAGCATTTT
few	TRBV7-8	TRBD2	TRBJ2-7	CASSLGLARYEQYF	TGTGCCAGCAGCTTAGGACTAGCGAGATACGAGCAGTACTTC
few	TRBV28	TRBD2	TRBJ2-7	CASRKLAGISYEQYF	TGTGCCAGCAGGAAACTAGCGGGAATCTCCTACGAGCAGTACTTC
.	TRBV7-9	TRBD1	TRBJ2-1	CASHTGGGGSYNEQFF	TGTGCCAGCCATACAGGGGGCGGCGGATCCTACAATGAGCAGTTCTTC
few	TRBV7-6	.	TRBJ2-5	CASSSYRDSQYF	TGTGCCAGCAGCTCTTACAGGGATTCCCAGTACTTC
.	TRBV7-2	.	TRBJ1-2	CASKLGYGPSYGYTF	TGTGCCAGCAAATTGGGTTACGGCCCTTCCTATGGCTACACCTTC
few	TRBV10-2	TRBD2	TRBJ2-1	CASKAGPYNEQFF	TGCGCCAGCAAAGCGGGACCATACAATGAGCAGTTCTTC
.	TRBV20-1	.	TRBJ2-7	CSAVGVAYEQYF	TGCAGTGCTGTGGGGGTGGCGTACGAGCAGTACTTC
few	TRBV28	.	TRBJ1-1	CASTPGTVNTEAFF	TGTGCCAGCACCCCAGGGACGGTGAACACTGAAGCTTTCTTT
many	TRBV5-6	.	TRBJ2-3	CASSFTAGRWADTQYF	TGTGCCAGCAGCTTTACGGCAGGGCGTTGGGCAGATACGCAGTATTTT
many	TRBV11-2	TRBD2	TRBJ2-4	CASSTPGLAGAAKNIQYF	TGTGCCAGCAGCACCCCGGGACTAGCGGGAGCGGCCAAAAACATTCAGTACTTC
.	TRBV9	TRBD1	TRBJ2-4	CASSVAGQGARDIQYF	TGTGCCAGCAGCGTAGCGGGACAGGGGGCTAGGGACATTCAGTACTTC
.	TRBV5-4	TRBD2	TRBJ2-1	CASSRPGGGNEQFF	TGTGCCAGCAGCCGCCCGGGAGGGGGAAATGAGCAGTTCTTC
few	TRBV5-1	.	TRBJ1-4	CASREPGQSNEKLFF	TGCGCCAGCAGAGAACCGGGACAATCTAATGAAAAACTGTTTTTT
few	TRBV6-4	.	TRBJ2-1	CASSASPSSYNEQFF	TGTGCCAGCAGTGCCTCGCCGAGCTCCTACAATGAGCAGTTCTTC